This T cell receptor (beta chain) was found in a study of blood T cell repertoires in COVID-19 (TCRdb year 2020). Turning to the overall study: Samples from collaborators originated in the United States, Italy and Spain and spanned both the acute and convalescent phases of COVID-19. The repertoires were made available in a free public database intended to serve as a resource for research on the immune response to SARS-CoV-2. Deeply sampled blood TCRbeta repertoires from subjects exposed to, actively infected with, or recovered from COVID-19 were included in the dataset. Samples came from the ongoing ImmuneRACE study (first 160 participants) plus 1,254 subjects from 6 global collaborators. Sample metadata almost always included a de-identified subject ID, COVID-19 status, age in years and sex. Where available, HLA class I and class II types were taken from metadata supplied by the sample provider and were not determined by assay-based typing. The prospective study material was composed of cDNA or gDNA derived from T cells, B-cell-depleted T cells, or PBMCs. Findings and caveats that apply to the study as a whole: The quantity of clinical and demographic metadata differed by source and by participant and was supplied without curation.

Turning to this clone: Its antigen remains undetermined. Base qualities are not provided; no much larger clone lies one nucleotide away.

Each collaborating institution followed its own protocols to collect whole blood in K2EDTA tubes. For TCRbeta analysis, collaborators shipped samples as frozen whole blood, isolated PBMCs, or DNA extracted from either of those sample types. The immunoSEQ Assay, a bias-controlled multiplex PCR, was used to amplify TCRbeta CDR3 regions from genomic DNA. As for the original processing: Within the assay, amplification of reference gene primers was used to estimate how many nucleated cells each sample contained. To quantify the absolute abundance of each unique TCRbeta CDR3 rearrangement, sequence reads were collapsed and filtered. For each sample, productive Simpson clonality was calculated as the square root of Simpson's diversity index across productive rearrangements. The clones in this table, taken by TCRdb from immuneACCESS, are in-frame only. Not every clone is retained; where verified, under half of the shortfall comes from an unresolved V gene, and the cause of the rest is unknown. V, J and clone size are those of that table, while D and trimming were read from the DNA. This sample is represented by roughly 80,000 clones; more than 65% of them were singletons. The ten top clones hold 11% of the sample.

The origin of this receptor is a man aged 50-60 years with acute or convalescent COVID-19. Sequences were obtained from peripheral blood.

The CDR3 has the sequence CASSIGQGLGQYF. The nucleotides are TGTGCCAGTAGTATCGGGCAGGGGCTCGGGCAGTACTTC. This chain joins TRBV19 to TRBJ2-7; the D region possibly corresponds to TRBD1 (6 bases align). The CDR3 spans 13 residues, from the cysteine through the phenylalanine. Only the CDR3 DNA is retained, 39 bases long and in frame from the first base. The V and J ends are trimmed by 3 bases and 9 bases, leaving 15 bases between them. The CDR1 and CDR2 encoded by the germline V gene (reference sequence) are LNHDA and SQIVND.